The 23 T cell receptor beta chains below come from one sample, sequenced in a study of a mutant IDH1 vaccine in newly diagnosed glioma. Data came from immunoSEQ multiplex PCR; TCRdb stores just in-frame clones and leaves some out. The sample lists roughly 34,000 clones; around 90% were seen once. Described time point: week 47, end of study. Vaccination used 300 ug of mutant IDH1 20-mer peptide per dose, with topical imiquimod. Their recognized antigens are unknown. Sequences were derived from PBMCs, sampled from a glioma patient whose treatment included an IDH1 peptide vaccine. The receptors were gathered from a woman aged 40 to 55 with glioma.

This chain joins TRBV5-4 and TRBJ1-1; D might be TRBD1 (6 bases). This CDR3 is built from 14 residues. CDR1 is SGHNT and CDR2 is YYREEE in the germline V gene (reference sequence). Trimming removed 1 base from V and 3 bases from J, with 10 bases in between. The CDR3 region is CASSLWGADTEAFF. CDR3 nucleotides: TGTGCCAGCAGCTTGTGGGGGGCGGACACTGAAGCTTTCTTT.

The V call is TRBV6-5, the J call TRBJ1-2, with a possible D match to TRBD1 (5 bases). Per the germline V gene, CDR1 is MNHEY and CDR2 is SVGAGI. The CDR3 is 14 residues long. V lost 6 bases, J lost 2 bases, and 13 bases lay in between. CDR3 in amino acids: CASREGWGNYGYTF. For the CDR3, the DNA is TGTGCCAGCAGAGAAGGGTGGGGGAACTATGGCTACACCTTC.

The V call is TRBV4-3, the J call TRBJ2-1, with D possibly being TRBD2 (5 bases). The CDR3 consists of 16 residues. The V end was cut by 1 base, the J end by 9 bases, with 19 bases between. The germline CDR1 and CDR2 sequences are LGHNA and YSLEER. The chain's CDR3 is CASSQVEGIGRGEQFF. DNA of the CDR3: TGCGCCAGCAGCCAAGTAGAAGGGATTGGTCGGGGTGAGCAGTTCTTC.

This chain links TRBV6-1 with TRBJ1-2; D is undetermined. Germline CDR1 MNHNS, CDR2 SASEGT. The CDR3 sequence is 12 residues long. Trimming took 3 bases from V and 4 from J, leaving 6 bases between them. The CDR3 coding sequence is TGTGCCAGCAGTGACTCACCCTATGGCTACACCTTC. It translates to CASSDSPYGYTF.

CDR3 sequence: CASSLGTANYGYTF. The DNA for the CDR3 is TGTGCCAGCAGCTTAGGGACAGCTAACTATGGCTACACCTTC. V gene TRBV7-2 combines with J gene TRBJ1-2; possibly TRBD1 for D (6 bases). This CDR3 spans 14 amino acids. Germline values: CDR1 SGHTA, CDR2 FQGNSA. V shed 1 base and J shed 0 bases, with 6 bases lying between them.

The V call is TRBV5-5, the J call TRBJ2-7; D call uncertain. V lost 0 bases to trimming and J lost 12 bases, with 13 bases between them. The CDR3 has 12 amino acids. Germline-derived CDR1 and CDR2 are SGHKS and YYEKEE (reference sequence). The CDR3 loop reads CASSLAGQSSYF. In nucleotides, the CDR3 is TGTGCCAGCAGCTTGGCCGGGCAGTCGTCGTACTTC.

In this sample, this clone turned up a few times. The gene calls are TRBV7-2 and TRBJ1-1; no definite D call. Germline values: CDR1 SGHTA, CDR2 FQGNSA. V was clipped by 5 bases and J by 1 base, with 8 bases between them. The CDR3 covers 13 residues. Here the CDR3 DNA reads TGTGCCAGCAGCCAACAGAGGAACACTGAAGCTTTCTTT. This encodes CASSQQRNTEAFF.

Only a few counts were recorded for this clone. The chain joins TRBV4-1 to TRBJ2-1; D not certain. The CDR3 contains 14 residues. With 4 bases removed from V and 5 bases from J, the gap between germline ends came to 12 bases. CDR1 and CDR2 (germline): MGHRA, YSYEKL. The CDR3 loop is CASSRMEGNNEQFF. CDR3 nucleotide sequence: TGCGCCAGCAGCCGCATGGAAGGAAACAATGAGCAGTTCTTC.

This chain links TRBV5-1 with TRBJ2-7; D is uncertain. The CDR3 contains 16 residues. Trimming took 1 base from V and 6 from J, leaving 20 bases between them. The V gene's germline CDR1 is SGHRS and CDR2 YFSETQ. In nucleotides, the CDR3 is TGCGCCAGCAGCTTGTCGGTCCACCCGACGGCCTCCGAGCAGTACTTC. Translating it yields CASSLSVHPTASEQYF.

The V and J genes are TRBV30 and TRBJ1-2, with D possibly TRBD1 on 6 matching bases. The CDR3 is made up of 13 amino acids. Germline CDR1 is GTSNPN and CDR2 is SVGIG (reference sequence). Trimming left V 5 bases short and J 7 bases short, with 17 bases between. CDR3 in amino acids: CAWSPGVVRGYTF. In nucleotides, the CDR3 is TGTGCCTGGTCCCCAGGGGTGGTCCGTGGCTACACCTTC.

The CDR3 is CASSLTLVGWNEQFF. DNA of the CDR3: TGTGCCAGCAGCTTAACGCTAGTCGGGTGGAATGAGCAGTTCTTC. The chain employs TRBV7-3 and TRBJ2-1; no clear D. V was clipped by 0 bases and J by 7 bases, with 13 bases between them. This CDR3 is built from 15 residues. CDR1 SGHTA and CDR2 FQGTGA come from the germline V gene.

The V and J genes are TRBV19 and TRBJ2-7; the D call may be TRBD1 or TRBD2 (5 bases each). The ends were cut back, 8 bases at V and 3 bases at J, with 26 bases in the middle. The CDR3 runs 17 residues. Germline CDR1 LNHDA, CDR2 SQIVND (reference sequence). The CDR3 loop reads CASPIGPRGLGVYEQYF. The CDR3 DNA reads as TGTGCCAGTCCAATAGGCCCCAGAGGGCTAGGGGTCTACGAGCAGTACTTC.

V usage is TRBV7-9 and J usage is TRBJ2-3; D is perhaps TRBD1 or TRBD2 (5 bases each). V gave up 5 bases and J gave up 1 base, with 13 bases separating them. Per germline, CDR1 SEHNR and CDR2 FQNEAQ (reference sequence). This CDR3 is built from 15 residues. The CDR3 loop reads CASSDFGTRTDTQYF. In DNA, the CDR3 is TGTGCCAGCAGCGACTTTGGGACCCGCACAGATACGCAGTATTTT.

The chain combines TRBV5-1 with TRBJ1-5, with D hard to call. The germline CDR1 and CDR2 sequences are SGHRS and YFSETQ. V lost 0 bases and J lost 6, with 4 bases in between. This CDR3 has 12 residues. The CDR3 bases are TGCGCCAGCAGCTTGGGGATTCAGCCCCAGCATTTT. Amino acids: CASSLGIQPQHF.

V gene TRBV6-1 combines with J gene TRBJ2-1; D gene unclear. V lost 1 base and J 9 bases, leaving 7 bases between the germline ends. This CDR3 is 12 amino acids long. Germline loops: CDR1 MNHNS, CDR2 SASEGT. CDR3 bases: TGTGCCAGCAGTGAAGGGGTGGTTGAGCAGTTCTTC. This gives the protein CASSEGVVEQFF.

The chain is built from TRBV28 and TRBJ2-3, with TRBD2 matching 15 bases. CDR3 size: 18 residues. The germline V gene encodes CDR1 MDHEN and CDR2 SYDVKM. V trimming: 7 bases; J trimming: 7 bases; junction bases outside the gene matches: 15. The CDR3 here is CASIGTSGRMGALHTQYF. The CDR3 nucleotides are TGTGCCAGCATCGGGACTAGCGGGAGGATGGGGGCCCTTCATACGCAGTATTTT.

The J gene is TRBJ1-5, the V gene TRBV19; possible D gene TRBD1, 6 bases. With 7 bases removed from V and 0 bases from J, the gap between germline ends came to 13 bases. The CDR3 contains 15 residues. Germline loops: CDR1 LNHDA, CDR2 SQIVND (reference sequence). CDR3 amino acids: CASNPDRNSNQPQHF. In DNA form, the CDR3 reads TGTGCCAGTAACCCTGACAGGAATAGCAATCAGCCCCAGCATTTT.

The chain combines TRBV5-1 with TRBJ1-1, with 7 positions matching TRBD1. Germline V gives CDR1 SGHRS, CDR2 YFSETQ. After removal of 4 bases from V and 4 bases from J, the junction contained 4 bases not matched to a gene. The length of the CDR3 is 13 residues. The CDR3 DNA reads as TGCGCCAGCAGCCGACAGGGCACCACTGAAGCTTTCTTT. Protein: CASSRQGTTEAFF.

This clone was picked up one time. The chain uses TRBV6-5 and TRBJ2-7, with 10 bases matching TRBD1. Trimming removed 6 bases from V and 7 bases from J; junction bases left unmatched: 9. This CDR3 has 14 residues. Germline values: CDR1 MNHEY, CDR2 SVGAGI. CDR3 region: CASRPDRGLGEQYF. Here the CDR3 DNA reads TGTGCCAGCAGACCAGACAGGGGGCTAGGGGAGCAGTACTTC.

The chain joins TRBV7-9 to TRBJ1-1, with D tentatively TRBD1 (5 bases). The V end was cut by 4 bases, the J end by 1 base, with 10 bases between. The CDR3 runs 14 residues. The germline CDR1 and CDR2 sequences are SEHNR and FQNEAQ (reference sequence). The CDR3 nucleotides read TGTGCCAGCAGCTCGGACAAGCCGAACACTGAAGCTTTCTTT. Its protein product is CASSSDKPNTEAFF.

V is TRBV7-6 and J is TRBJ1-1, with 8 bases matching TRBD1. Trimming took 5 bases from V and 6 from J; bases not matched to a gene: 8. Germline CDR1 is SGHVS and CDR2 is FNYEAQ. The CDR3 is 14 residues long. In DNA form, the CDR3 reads TGTGCCAGCAGCCCCCGCCAGGGGGCTTCTGAAGCTTTCTTT. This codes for CASSPRQGASEAFF.

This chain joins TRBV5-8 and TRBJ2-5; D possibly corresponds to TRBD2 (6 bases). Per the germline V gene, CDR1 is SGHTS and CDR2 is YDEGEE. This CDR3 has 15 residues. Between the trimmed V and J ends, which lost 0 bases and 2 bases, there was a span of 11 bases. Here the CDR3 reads CASSLGRSGQETQYF. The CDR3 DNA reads TGTGCCAGCAGCTTGGGTCGTAGCGGACAAGAGACCCAGTACTTC. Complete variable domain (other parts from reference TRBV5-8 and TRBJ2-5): EAGVTQSPTHLIKTRGQQATLRCSPISGHTSVYWYQQALGLGLQFLLWYDEGEERNRGNFPPRFSGRQFPNYSSELNVNALELEDSALYLCASSLGRSGQETQYFGPGTRLLVL.

The CDR3 protein is CATSGTGLGEQPQHF. For the CDR3, the DNA is TGTGCCACCAGCGGTACAGGGTTGGGTGAGCAGCCCCAGCATTTT. V is TRBV15 and J is TRBJ1-5; weak D call: TRBD1 (6 bases). The V gene's germline CDR1 is LNHNV and CDR2 YYDKDF (reference sequence). Trimming shortened V by 5 bases and J by 7 bases, and 18 bases separated the two germline ends. The CDR3 consists of 15 residues.